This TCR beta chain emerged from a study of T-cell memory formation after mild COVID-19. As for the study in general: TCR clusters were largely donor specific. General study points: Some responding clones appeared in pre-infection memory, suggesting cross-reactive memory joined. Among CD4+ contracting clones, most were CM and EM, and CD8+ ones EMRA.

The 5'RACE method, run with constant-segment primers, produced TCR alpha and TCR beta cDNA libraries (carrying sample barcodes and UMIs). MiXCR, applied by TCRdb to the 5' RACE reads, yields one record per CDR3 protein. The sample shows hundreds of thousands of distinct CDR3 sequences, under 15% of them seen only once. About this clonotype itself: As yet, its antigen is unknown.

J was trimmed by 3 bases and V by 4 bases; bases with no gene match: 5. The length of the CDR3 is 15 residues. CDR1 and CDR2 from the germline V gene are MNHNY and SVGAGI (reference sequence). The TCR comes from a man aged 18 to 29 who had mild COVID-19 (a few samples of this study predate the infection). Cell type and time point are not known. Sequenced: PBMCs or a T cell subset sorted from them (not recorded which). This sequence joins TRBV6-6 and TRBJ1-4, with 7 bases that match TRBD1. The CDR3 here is CASSLQGRANEKLFF. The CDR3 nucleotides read TGTGCCAGCAGTTTACAGGGGCGGGCTAATGAAAAACTGTTTTTT.